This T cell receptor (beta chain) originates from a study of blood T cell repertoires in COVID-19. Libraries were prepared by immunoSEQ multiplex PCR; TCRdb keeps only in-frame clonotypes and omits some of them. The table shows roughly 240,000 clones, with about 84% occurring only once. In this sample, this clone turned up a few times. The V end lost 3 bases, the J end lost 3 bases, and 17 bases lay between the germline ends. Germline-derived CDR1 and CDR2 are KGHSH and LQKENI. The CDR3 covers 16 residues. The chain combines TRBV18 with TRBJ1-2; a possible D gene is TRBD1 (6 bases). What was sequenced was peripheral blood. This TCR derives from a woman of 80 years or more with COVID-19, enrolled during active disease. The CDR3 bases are TGTGCCAGCTCACCCCTCGCGGACAGCCTTGACTATGGCTACACCTTC. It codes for CASSPLADSLDYGYTF.